This T cell receptor beta chain was documented in a study of long-term antiretroviral therapy in people with HIV (dated by TCRdb to the early 2020s). At the level of the whole study: Collection of the earliest samples took place about a decade ahead of the 2015 WHO recommendation for immediate ART, at a time when ART was typically delayed until CD4 counts fell. A retrospective serial study tested whether changes in peripheral blood TRB repertoire composition and diversity were associated with ART initiation and durable HIV suppression. A total of about 200 cryopreserved PBMC samples were contributed to the cohort by 30 adults with confirmed HIV infection, with samples collected serially over a mean of approximately six years (range 1-12). Among the 30 or so participants with HIV, over nine were female. No cross-contamination during QIAcube processing was seen in test extractions of a monoclonal T-cell line run alongside 33 polyclonal samples. Paper-wide results and their limitations: Because pre-ART samples had limited cell numbers, unsorted PBMC were profiled rather than sorted CD4+ and CD8+ T cells. ART initiation was associated with a significant increase in TRB diversity, but diversity stayed significantly below transplant donor controls even after long-term ART. The samples span the years 2004 to 2017, and the ART regimens used may be less effective than current regimens. Inferences about post-ART repertoire changes were limited because no data were available on ART adherence, viral resistance or therapy changes. Since PBMC availability was limited, sequencing covered only the TCR beta chain, with no alpha chain pairing. Expanded TRB clones identified before ART initiation dominated the repertoire across all time points, though the dominance fluctuated and decreased in many PLHIV after ART. HIV repertoires had narrower CDR3 length ranges than controls, and the network structure suggested an antigen-experienced repertoire that shifted only slightly toward naive after ART.

CDR1 and CDR2 are read off the germline V gene as ENHRY and SYGVKD. The junction carries 11 bases between V and J, which are trimmed by 8 bases and 3 bases respectively. The CDR3 contains 13 residues, cysteine and phenylalanine counted. The sequence is cut down to CDR3 DNA, 39 bases in frame from base 1. The immunoSEQ hsTCRB v3.0 assay was used at survey level resolution to sequence the TRB variable region. The target sequencing depth for TRB was roughly 40,000-55,000 T-cell genomes per sample. Pooled TRB libraries were sequenced on an Illumina MiSeq with a v3 150-cycle kit. Processing in the source paper ran as follows. Repertoire analysis was run in R within a reproducible Nextflow workflow that covered QC, data transformation and analysis. LymphoSeq2, an R package for exploring AIRR-Seq data, was used to implement the custom analyses. Four samples yielding fewer than 5000 total TRB sequences were excluded, leaving about 190 analyzed HIV repertoires. Among the roughly 190 retained HIV repertoires, about 59 were collected before ART initiation and about 130 were collected after ART initiation. Each repertoire was downsampled to 5000 TRB nucleotide sequences, and summary statistics were averaged across 100 downsampling iterations. Only TRB sequences with CDR3 regions of at least seven amino acids were retained for analysis. Diversity was measured with a Shannon entropy-derived clonality score and the Gini coefficient. In the repertoire networks, any two of the top 5000 CDR3 amino acid sequences were linked whenever the two sequences differed by an edit distance of one. Antigen specificity groups and MHC restriction were predicted for TRB CDR3 amino acid sequences with GLIPH2. CDR3 amino acid sequences were matched against VDJdb and McPAS-TCR to flag known CMV, EBV, HIV or tissue antigen associations. Pre-ART, post-ART and control groups were compared with Wilcoxon signed-rank tests and Holm-Bonferroni correction. Drawn from immuneACCESS, this table holds only the in-frame rearrangements with V and J called that TCRdb kept. Clones are partly lost; checked studies trace under half to an unresolved V gene and leave the rest unexplained. The V and J calls and the clone size are those of that table, but D and trimming were determined from the DNA. The sample table contains about 28,000 clones; only one count was recorded for 75% to 85% of them. Clones ranked in the top ten supply 5.5% to 8% of the sample.

To be included, a participant needed at least one PBMC sample from before ART initiation plus at least two post-ART samples. Treatment was received in the United States of America by all participants with HIV. Cryopreserved samples of about 0.95-10 million PBMC were thawed and washed before DNA extraction. At the time of the earliest PBMC sample for each participant with HIV, ages ranged from about 23 to 60 years. Each participant contributed PBMC samples from 1-4 timepoints before ART initiation and 2-8 timepoints after ART initiation, with a median of 7 samples. Serial HIV viral load, CD4+ T-cell count, ART history and demographic data were obtained for every participant. Genomic DNA was extracted from unsorted PBMC with a Qiagen kit on a QIAcube, with processing performed in batches of 12 samples. In its sample, this clone was seen once. The antigen it recognizes is unknown. No base quality values were provided; no much bigger clone lies one nucleotide off.

This TCR derives from a man aged 35-49 years with HIV. The sample consisted of unsorted PBMCs, taken 0.3 years after starting antiretroviral therapy. The rearranged segments are TRBV10-3 and TRBJ1-5; the D segment cannot be called with confidence. The DNA sequence is TGTGCCATCCGCGACACCTACAATCAGCCCCAGCATTTT. Translation gives CAIRDTYNQPQHF.